This TCR beta chain was captured by sequencing in a study of CD8+ T cells in alopecia areata. Described treatment: oral pan-JAK inhibitor, 5-10 mg twice daily. Collection of lesional scalp punch biopsies and peripheral blood was performed in alopecia areata patients. RNA was extracted and reverse transcribed into cDNA as the sequencing template. Profiling relied on immunoSEQ multiplex PCR, and the TCRdb table lists in-frame clones only, not all of them. Found here are under 350,000 clones, over 45% of them singletons; the top ten hold less than 2%. To note about this clone: Its antigen remains unknown.

Findings and limits, study-wide: Scalp samples also contribute reads from the resident alphabeta T cells found in normal skin. Because one nonresponder was included, the link of baseline CD8+ expansion to response is considered uncertain. TCR sharing was clearer in mice than between patients, perhaps partly owing to patient HLA diversity.

The sequence derives from a human donor with alopecia areata. Source: CD4+ T cells sorted from blood, taken at week 24, from a patient treated with tofacitinib.

CDR3 coding DNA: TGCGCCAGCAGCCACTTGGGAGCGTACCAAGAGACCCAGTACTTC. It yields the protein CASSHLGAYQETQYF. This chain connects TRBV4-1 to TRBJ2-5, with D possibly matching TRBD2 (5 bases). Trimming stripped 3 bases from V and 0 bases from J, with 11 bases between. The germline V gene encodes CDR1 MGHRA and CDR2 YSYEKL. The CDR3 has 15 amino acids.